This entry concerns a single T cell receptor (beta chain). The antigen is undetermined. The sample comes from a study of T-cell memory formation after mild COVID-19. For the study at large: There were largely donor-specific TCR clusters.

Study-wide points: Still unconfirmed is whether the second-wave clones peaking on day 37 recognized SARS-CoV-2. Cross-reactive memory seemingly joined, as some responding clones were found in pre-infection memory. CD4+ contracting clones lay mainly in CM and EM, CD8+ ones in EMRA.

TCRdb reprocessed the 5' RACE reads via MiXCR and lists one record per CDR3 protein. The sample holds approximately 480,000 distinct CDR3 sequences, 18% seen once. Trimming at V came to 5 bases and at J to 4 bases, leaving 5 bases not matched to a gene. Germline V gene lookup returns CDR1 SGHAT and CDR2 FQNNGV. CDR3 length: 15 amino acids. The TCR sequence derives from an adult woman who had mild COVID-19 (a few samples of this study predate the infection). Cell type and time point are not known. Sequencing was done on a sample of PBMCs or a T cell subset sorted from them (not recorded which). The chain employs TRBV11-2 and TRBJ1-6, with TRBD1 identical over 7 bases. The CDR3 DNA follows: TGTGCCAGCAGCCCAGGGGGACAGTATAATTCACCCCTCCACTTT. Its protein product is CASSPGGQYNSPLHF.